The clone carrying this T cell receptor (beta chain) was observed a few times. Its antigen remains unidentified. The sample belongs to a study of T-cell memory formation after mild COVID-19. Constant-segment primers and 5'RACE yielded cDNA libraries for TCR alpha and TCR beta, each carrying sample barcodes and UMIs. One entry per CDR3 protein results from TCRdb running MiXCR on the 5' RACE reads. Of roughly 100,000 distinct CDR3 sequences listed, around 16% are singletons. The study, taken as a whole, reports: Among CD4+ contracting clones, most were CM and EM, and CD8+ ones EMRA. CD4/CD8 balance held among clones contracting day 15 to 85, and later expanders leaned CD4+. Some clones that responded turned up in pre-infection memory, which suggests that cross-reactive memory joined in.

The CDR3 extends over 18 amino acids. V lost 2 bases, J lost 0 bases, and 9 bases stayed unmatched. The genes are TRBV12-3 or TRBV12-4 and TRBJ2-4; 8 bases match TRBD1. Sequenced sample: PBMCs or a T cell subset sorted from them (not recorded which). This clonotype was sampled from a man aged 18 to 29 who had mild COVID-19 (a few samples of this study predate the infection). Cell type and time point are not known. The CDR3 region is CASSLPTGADIAKNIQYF. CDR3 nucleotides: TGTGCCAGCAGTTTACCGACAGGGGCGGATATAGCCAAAAACATTCAGTACTTC.